This T cell receptor beta chain emerged from a study of shared clonotypes between healthy human individuals. Whole-study findings and limits: Some naive CD4 clonotypes, 4% to 6%, turned up in common across several donors.

Clones were sequenced by immunoSEQ multiplex PCR, and TCRdb holds only the in-frame ones, with some missing. This table holds roughly 2 million clones, approximately 94% found once. A note on this clone: Its antigen is currently unknown.

Naive CD8 populations comprised CD45RO-negative cells positively selected for CCR7, excluding terminally differentiated effector memory CD45RA+ cells. CDR1 and CDR2 from the germline V gene are MNHNS and SASEGT. This CDR3 is built from 13 residues. V lost 6 bases and J lost 0, with 6 bases in between. This chain joins TRBV6-1 and TRBJ1-5; D not resolved. Sequences were obtained from naive CD8+ T cells sorted from blood. The clonotype comes from a man younger than 30 in good health. The CDR3 DNA follows: TGTGCCAGCAGCTCGTATAGCAATCAGCCCCAGCATTTT. Its protein product is CASSSYSNQPQHF.